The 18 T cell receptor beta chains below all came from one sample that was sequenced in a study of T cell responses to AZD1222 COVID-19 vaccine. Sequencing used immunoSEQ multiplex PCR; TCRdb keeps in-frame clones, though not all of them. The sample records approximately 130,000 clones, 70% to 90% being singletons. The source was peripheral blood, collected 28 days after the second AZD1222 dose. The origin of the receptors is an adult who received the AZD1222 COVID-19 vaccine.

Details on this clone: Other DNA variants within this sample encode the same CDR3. CDR3 nucleotides: TGTGCCACCAGCAGAGATTCAGGGGGGGAGACCGGGGAGCTGTTTTTT. This encodes CATSRDSGGETGELFF. V usage is TRBV15 and J usage is TRBJ2-2; the D gene could be TRBD1 or TRBD2 (7 bases each). The CDR3 loop spans 16 amino acids. Between the trimmed V and J ends, which lost 0 bases and 5 bases, there was a span of 13 bases. Germline CDR1 LNHNV, CDR2 YYDKDF (reference sequence).

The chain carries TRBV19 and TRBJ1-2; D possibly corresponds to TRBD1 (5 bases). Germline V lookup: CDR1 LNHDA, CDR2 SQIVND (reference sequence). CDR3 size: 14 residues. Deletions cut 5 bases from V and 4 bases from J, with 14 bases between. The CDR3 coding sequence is TGTGCCAGTAGTCTTAGTGGGGCCGGCTATGGCTACACCTTC. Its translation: CASSLSGAGYGYTF.

Here the CDR3 reads CASSPSLQNTEAFF. DNA of the CDR3: TGTGCCAGCAGCCCTTCTTTACAGAACACTGAAGCTTTCTTT. The chain couples TRBV4-2 to TRBJ1-1; D is undetermined. The CDR3 runs to 14 residues. V was cut by 4 bases and J by 1 base, with 10 bases left in between. In germline, CDR1 is LGHNA, CDR2 YNFKEQ.

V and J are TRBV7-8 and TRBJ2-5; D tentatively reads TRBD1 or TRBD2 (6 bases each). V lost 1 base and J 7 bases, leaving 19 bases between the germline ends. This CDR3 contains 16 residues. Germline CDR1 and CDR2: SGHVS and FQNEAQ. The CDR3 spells CASSLGGGPRTGTQYF. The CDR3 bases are TGTGCCAGCAGCTTAGGAGGGGGGCCAAGGACGGGGACCCAGTACTTC. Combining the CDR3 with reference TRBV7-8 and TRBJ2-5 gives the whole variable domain GAGVSQSPRYKVAKRGQDVALRCDPISGHVSLFWYQQALGQGPEFLTYFQNEAQLDKSGLPSDRFFAERPEGSVSTLKIQRTQQEDSAVYLCASSLGGGPRTGTQYFGPGTRLLVL.

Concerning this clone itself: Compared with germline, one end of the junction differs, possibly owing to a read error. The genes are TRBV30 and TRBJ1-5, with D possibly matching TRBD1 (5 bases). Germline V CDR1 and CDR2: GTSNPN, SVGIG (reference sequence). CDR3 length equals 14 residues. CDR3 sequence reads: CAWCVMTDNQPQHF. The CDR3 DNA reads TGTGCCTGGTGTGTAATGACAGACAATCAGCCCCAGCATTTT.

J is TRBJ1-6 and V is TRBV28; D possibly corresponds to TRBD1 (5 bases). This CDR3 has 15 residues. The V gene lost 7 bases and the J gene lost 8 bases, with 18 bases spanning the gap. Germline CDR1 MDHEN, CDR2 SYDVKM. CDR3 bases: TGTGCCAGCACACCCGGACACCTCAGGGATTCACCCCTCCACTTT. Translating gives CASTPGHLRDSPLHF.

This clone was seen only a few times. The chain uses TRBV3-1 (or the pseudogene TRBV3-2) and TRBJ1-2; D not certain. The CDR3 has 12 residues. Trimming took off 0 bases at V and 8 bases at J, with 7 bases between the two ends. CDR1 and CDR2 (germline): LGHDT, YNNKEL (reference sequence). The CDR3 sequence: CASSQEGGGYTF. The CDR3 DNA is TGTGCCAGCAGCCAAGAGGGAGGAGGCTACACCTTC.

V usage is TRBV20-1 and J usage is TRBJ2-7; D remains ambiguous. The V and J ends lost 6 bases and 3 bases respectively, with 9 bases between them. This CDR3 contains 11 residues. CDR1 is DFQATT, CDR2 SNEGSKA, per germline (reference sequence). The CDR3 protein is CSAEKGYEQYF. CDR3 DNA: TGCAGTGCCGAGAAGGGCTACGAGCAGTACTTC.

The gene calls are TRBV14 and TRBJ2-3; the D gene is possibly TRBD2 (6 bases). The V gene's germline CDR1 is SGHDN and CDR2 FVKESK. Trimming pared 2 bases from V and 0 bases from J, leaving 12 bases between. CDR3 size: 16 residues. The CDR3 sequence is CASSQSSDPSTDTQYF. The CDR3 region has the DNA TGTGCCAGCAGCCAATCTAGCGATCCTAGCACAGATACGCAGTATTTT. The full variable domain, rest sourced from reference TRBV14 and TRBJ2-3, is EAGVTQFPSHSVIEKGQTVTLRCDPISGHDNLYWYRRVMGKEIKFLLHFVKESKQDESGMPNNRFLAERTGGTYSTLKVQPAELEDSGVYFCASSQSSDPSTDTQYFGPGTRLTVL.

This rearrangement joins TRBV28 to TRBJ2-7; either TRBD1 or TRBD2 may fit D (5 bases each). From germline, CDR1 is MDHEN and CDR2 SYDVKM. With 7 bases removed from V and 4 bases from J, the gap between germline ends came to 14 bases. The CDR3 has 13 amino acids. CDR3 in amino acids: CASTGPVQYEQYF. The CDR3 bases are TGTGCCAGCACGGGACCCGTCCAGTACGAGCAGTACTTC.

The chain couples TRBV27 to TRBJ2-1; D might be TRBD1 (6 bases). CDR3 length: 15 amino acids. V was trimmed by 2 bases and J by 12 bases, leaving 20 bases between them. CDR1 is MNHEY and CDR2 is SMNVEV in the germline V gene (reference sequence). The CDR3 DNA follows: TGTGCCAGCAGTTTAAAGCCGGACAGTCGCCGGGGGCAGTTCTTC. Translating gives CASSLKPDSRRGQFF.

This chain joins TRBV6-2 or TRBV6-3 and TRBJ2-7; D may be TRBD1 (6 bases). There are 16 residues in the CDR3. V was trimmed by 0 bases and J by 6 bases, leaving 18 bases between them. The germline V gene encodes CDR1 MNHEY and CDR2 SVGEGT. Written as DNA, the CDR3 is TGTGCCAGCAGTTACTCGCCGGGGACACCCTACGGCGAGCAGTACTTC. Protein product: CASSYSPGTPYGEQYF.

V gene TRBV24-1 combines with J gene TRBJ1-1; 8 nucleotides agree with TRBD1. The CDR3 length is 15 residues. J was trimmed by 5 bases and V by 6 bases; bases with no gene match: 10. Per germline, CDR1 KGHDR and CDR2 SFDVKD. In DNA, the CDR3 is TGTGCCACCAGTCCCGGGACAGGTATGGTAACTGAAGCTTTCTTT. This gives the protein CATSPGTGMVTEAFF.

DNA of the CDR3: TGTGCCAGCAGTTACTCATGGAGGGGTGATTCACCCCTCCACTTT. As protein: CASSYSWRGDSPLHF. V is TRBV6-5 and J is TRBJ1-6; a possible D gene is TRBD1 (5 bases). This CDR3 contains 15 residues. Germline V lookup: CDR1 MNHEY, CDR2 SVGAGI. With 0 bases removed from V and 8 bases from J, the gap between germline ends came to 11 bases.

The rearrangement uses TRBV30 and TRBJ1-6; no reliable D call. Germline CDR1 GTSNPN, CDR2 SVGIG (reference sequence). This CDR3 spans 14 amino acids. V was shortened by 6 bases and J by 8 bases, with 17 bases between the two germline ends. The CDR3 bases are TGTGCCTGCCGGATCCTCTTCGTGGATTCACCCCTCCACTTT. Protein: CACRILFVDSPLHF. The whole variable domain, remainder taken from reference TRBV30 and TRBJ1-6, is SQTIHQWPATLVQPVGSPLSLECTVEGTSNPNLYWYRQAAGRGLQLLFYSVGIGQISSEVPQNLSASRPQDRQFILSSKKLLLSDSGFYLCACRILFVDSPLHFGNGTRLTVT.

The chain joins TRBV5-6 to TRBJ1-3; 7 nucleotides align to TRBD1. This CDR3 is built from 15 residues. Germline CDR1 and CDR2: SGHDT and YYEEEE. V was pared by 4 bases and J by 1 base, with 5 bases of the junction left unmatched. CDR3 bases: TGTGCCAGCAGCCAAAGGGACAGTTCTGGAAACACCATATATTTT. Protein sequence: CASSQRDSSGNTIYF.

CDR3 DNA sequence: TGTGCCAGCAGTTCACCCCGGGACAGTGGAAACACCATATATTTT. Its translation is CASSSPRDSGNTIYF. This chain links TRBV28 with TRBJ1-3; 7 nucleotides line up with TRBD1. V lost 4 bases, J lost 3 bases, and 6 bases stayed unmatched. CDR3 length: 15 residues. Germline loops: CDR1 MDHEN, CDR2 SYDVKM.

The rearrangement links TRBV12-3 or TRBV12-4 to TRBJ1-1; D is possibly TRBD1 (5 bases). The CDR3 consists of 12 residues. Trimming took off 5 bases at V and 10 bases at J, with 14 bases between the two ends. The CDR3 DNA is TGTGCCAGCAGTCCCCTCCAGGGAAGAGCTTTCTTT. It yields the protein CASSPLQGRAFF.